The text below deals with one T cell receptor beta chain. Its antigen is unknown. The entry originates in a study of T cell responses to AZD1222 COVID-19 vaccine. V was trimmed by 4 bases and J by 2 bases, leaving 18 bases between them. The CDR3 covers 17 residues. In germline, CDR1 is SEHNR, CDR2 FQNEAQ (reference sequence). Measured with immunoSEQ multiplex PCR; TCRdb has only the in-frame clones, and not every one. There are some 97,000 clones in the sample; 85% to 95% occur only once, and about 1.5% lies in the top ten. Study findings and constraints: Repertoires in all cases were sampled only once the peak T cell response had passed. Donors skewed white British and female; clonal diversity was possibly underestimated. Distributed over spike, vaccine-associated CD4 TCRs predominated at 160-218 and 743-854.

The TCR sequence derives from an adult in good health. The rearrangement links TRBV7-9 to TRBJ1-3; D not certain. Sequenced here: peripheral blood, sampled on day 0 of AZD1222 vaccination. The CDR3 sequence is CASSSPLDGPPGNTIYF. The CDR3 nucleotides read TGTGCCAGCAGCTCCCCCTTGGATGGGCCCCCTGGAAACACCATATATTTT.